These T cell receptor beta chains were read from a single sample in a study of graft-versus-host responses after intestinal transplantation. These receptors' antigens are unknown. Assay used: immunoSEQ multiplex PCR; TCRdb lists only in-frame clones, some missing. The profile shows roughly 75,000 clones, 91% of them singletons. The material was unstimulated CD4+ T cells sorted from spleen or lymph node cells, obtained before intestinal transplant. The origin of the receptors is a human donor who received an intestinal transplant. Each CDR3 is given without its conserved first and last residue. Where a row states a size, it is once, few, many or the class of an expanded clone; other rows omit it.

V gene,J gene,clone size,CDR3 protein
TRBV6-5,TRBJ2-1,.,ASSLTSGSYNEQF
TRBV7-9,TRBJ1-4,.,ASSMGQGEKLF
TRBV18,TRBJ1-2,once,ASSPGGMGLTNYGYT
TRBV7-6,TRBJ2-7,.,ASSLEQGSYEQY
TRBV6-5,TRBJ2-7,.,ASSQTGPPTYEQY
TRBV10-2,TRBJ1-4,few,ASSEGDRGNEKLF
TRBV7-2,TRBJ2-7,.,ASSLSSSGSYEQY
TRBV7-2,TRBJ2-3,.,ASSLAGAIKGNTQY
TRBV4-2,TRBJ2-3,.,ASSQDGLAGGPDTQY
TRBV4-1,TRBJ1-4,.,ASSHNPIGGEKLF
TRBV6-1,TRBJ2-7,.,ASREAGQGSYEQY
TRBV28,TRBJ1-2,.,ASSNTGNGYT
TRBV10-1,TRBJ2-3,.,ASSVDSPTGTQY
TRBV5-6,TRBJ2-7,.,ASSGTGTGAPYEQY
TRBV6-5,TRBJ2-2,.,ASTTIGGTGELF
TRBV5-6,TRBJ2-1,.,ASSLGTGSSYNEQF
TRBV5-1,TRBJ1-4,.,ASSLGADPGEELF
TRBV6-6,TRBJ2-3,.,ASSRAGGDTDTQY
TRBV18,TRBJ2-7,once,ASSRSGTASYEQY
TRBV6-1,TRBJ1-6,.,ASSDLRRGTYNSPLH
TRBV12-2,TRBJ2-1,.,ASRLGLAGTSSYNEQF
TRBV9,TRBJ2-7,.,ASSVGTGAFPTYEQY
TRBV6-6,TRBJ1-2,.,ASSSTGETGYT
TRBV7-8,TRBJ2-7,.,ASTALTGMTTYEQY
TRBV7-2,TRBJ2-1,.,ASTLGASFWNEQF
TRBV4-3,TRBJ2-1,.,ASRQFSGLPNNEQF
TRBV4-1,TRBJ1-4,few,ASSQGFKGDILF
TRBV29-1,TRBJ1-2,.,SVGQDAGYGYT
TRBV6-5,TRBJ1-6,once,ASSFNNSPLH
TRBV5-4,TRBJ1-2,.,ASSLTGGNGYT
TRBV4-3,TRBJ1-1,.,ASSQNLGTGFFAEAF